These 21 T cell receptor beta chains originate from one sample sequenced in a study of memory CD4+ T cells and cytomegalovirus serostatus. Clones were read by immunoSEQ multiplex PCR, and TCRdb kept only the in-frame ones, dropping some. The sample lists around 54,000 clones; just under 80% were seen once. The sort gate was single viable CD3+CD4+CD8-CD45RO+ cells for memory CD4+ T cells. The specimen was memory CD4+ T cells from blood. These receptors were collected from an adult in good health and CMV-seronegative.

This sequence joins TRBV30 and TRBJ1-1; D gene ambiguous. Germline V lookup: CDR1 GTSNPN, CDR2 SVGIG (reference sequence). V lost 3 bases to trimming and J lost 8 bases, with 10 bases between them. The CDR3 consists of 11 residues. This CDR3 reads CAWSRAVEAFF. The CDR3 region has the DNA TGTGCCTGGAGCCGGGCGGTGGAAGCTTTCTTT.

The rearrangement links TRBV7-9 to TRBJ1-2, with D maybe TRBD1 (6 bases). The CDR3 totals 16 residues. V lost 4 bases to trimming and J lost 8 bases, with 23 bases between them. Per germline, CDR1 SEHNR and CDR2 FQNEAQ (reference sequence). CDR3 nucleotides: TGTGCCAGCAGCTCCCGAGAGGACAGACAAGGCTGGGGCTACACCTTC. This encodes CASSSREDRQGWGYTF.

J is TRBJ2-7 and V is TRBV28, with 9 bases that match TRBD1. This CDR3 has 13 residues. With V trimmed by 5 bases and J by 4 bases, 3 bases remained unmatched. CDR1 MDHEN and CDR2 SYDVKM come from the germline V gene. CDR3 residues: CASSPGTGYEQYF. CDR3 bases: TGTGCCAGCAGTCCAGGGACAGGGTACGAGCAGTACTTC.

This chain uses TRBV11-2 with TRBJ1-2; the D gene is possibly TRBD1 (5 bases). The CDR3 contains 13 residues. Germline CDR1 is SGHAT and CDR2 is FQNNGV. Trimming removed 1 base at V and 8 bases at J, with 11 bases between. This chain's CDR3 is CASSLGGPRGYTF. The CDR3 nucleotides read TGTGCCAGCAGCTTAGGGGGACCAAGGGGCTACACCTTC.

This chain uses TRBV7-9 with TRBJ2-5, with TRBD1 matching over 10 bases. The germline CDR1 and CDR2 sequences are SEHNR and FQNEAQ (reference sequence). The trim removed 5 bases at V and 1 base at J, leaving 13 bases unmatched. CDR3 size: 18 residues. In nucleotides, the CDR3 is TGTGCCAGCAGCCGAAATGTAAGGACAGGGGGGGGCCAAGAGACCCAGTACTTC. Residues: CASSRNVRTGGGQETQYF.

The chain carries TRBV11-2 and TRBJ1-3; tentatively, D is TRBD1 (5 bases). There are 15 residues in the CDR3. The germline CDR1 and CDR2 sequences are SGHAT and FQNNGV. The germline V and J ends were trimmed by 0 bases and 4 bases, with 10 bases remaining between them. The CDR3 DNA follows: TGTGCCAGCAGCTTAGACGGGGCGCTGGGAAACACCATATATTTT. It translates to CASSLDGALGNTIYF.

V usage is TRBV21-1 and J usage is TRBJ1-2. TRBV21-1 is a recognized pseudogene. This CDR3 is 14 amino acids long. CDR3 in amino acids: CASSKDPVYYGYTF. The CDR3, as DNA: TGTGCCAGCAGCAAAGATCCCGTGTACTATGGCTACACCTTC.

The chain carries TRBV7-9 and TRBJ2-3; D gene unclear. This CDR3 is 15 amino acids long. Trimming took 0 bases from V and 5 from J, leaving 12 bases between them. Germline V gene lookup returns CDR1 SEHNR and CDR2 FQNEAQ (reference sequence). The CDR3 DNA follows: TGTGCCAGCAGCTTAGCGAATGGGTTAGGAGATACGCAGTATTTT. Amino acids: CASSLANGLGDTQYF.

This sequence joins TRBV7-9 and TRBJ2-7; D is unresolved. This CDR3 has 13 residues. Per germline, CDR1 SEHNR and CDR2 FQNEAQ (reference sequence). V lost 0 bases and J 0 bases, leaving 3 bases between the germline ends. CDR3 residues: CASSLANSYEQYF. Written as DNA, the CDR3 is TGTGCCAGCAGCTTAGCAAACTCCTACGAGCAGTACTTC.

This clone was observed a handful of times. V is TRBV7-9 and J is TRBJ1-2; 7 bases are a match to TRBD1. Germline V gene lookup returns CDR1 SEHNR and CDR2 FQNEAQ (reference sequence). This CDR3 comprises 13 residues. With V trimmed by 5 bases and J by 3 bases, 3 bases remained unmatched. The CDR3 loop reads CASSADRDYGYTF. The CDR3 coding sequence is TGTGCCAGCAGCGCTGACAGGGACTATGGCTACACCTTC.

The CDR3 region is CASSEANRGKTQYF. The CDR3 DNA follows: TGTGCCAGCAGTGAGGCCAACAGGGGGAAGACCCAGTACTTC. The chain links TRBV6-1 to TRBJ2-5, with TRBD1 matching over 8 bases. This CDR3 is 14 amino acids long. The V segment lost 3 bases and the J segment 6 bases; nucleotides outside the gene matches: 6. Germline V gene lookup returns CDR1 MNHNS and CDR2 SASEGT.

The rearrangement uses TRBV5-4 and TRBJ2-2, with D tentatively TRBD1 (6 bases). V was pared by 0 bases and J by 5 bases, with 11 bases between. The CDR3 runs to 15 residues. Per germline, CDR1 SGHNT and CDR2 YYREEE (reference sequence). The CDR3 DNA is TGTGCCAGCAGCTTGGTTCAGGGGCGAACCGGGGAGCTGTTTTTT. Protein product: CASSLVQGRTGELFF.

The rearrangement uses TRBV27 and TRBJ2-3; no reliable D call. This CDR3 comprises 13 residues. V shed 1 base and J shed 3 bases, with 5 bases lying between them. CDR1 is MNHEY and CDR2 is SMNVEV in the germline V gene (reference sequence). The CDR3: CASSLYGTDTQYF. DNA of the CDR3: TGTGCCAGCAGTTTATACGGTACAGATACGCAGTATTTT.

Only a few counts were recorded for this clone. The chain has TRBV6-1 and TRBJ1-5; the D is unclear. The germline V and J ends were trimmed by 6 bases and 0 bases, with 12 bases remaining between them. The CDR3 contains 15 residues. Germline V CDR1 and CDR2: MNHNS, SASEGT. As DNA, the CDR3 is TGTGCCAGCAGCGCCATTTCTCTTAGCAATCAGCCCCAGCATTTT. Translated, it gives CASSAISLSNQPQHF.

This clone was seen only once. CDR3 DNA sequence: TGTGCCACCAGCGGCCGGGACAGGGCCTGGGGGACCTACAATGAGCAGTTCTTC. Protein: CATSGRDRAWGTYNEQFF. V is TRBV15 and J is TRBJ2-1; TRBD1 matches at 9 bases. This CDR3 is built from 18 residues. Trimming took 5 bases from V and 2 from J; bases not matched to a gene: 13. Germline V gene data show CDR1 as LNHNV and CDR2 as YYDKDF (reference sequence).

The V call is TRBV6-6, the J call TRBJ2-1, with D possibly being TRBD2 (5 bases). CDR3 length: 12 amino acids. The ends were cut back, 11 bases at V and 7 bases at J, with 15 bases in the middle. Germline lookup yields CDR1 MNHNY and CDR2 SVGAGI (reference sequence). The CDR3 protein is CACDTGWNEQFF. The CDR3 DNA follows: TGTGCCTGCGACACGGGATGGAATGAGCAGTTCTTC.

This chain uses TRBV7-9 with TRBJ2-3; weak D call: TRBD2 (6 bases). V shed 7 bases and J shed 5 bases, with 13 bases lying between them. CDR3 length: 13 amino acids. CDR1 and CDR2 (germline): SEHNR, FQNEAQ (reference sequence). The CDR3 sequence: CASNRDLRDTQYF. For the CDR3, the DNA is TGTGCCAGCAACCGGGACTTAAGAGATACGCAGTATTTT.

The chain joins TRBV27 to TRBJ1-2, with D perhaps matching TRBD1 (5 bases). With 7 bases removed from V and 4 bases from J, the gap between germline ends came to 19 bases. Germline V gene data show CDR1 as MNHEY and CDR2 as SMNVEV (reference sequence). The CDR3 runs to 15 residues. CDR3 protein: CASTSSPPGGYGYTF. The CDR3 DNA reads as TGTGCCAGCACCTCTTCCCCCCCGGGGGGCTATGGCTACACCTTC.

The chain combines TRBV6-5 with TRBJ2-5; 12 bases are shared with TRBD2. The germline V gene has CDR1 MNHEY and CDR2 SVGAGI. The trim removed 6 bases at V and 11 bases at J, leaving 7 bases unmatched. CDR3 length equals 13 residues. CDR3 sequence: CASSPRLAGDQYF. The CDR3 DNA reads TGTGCCAGCAGCCCGCGACTAGCGGGAGATCAGTACTTC.

V and J are TRBV5-8 and TRBJ1-5, with unresolved D. Trimming removed 4 bases from V and 4 bases from J, with 12 bases in between. The CDR3 has 14 amino acids. From germline, CDR1 is SGHTS and CDR2 YDEGEE. The CDR3 loop is CASSRWSGNQPQHF. CDR3 bases: TGTGCCAGCAGCCGGTGGTCCGGAAATCAGCCCCAGCATTTT.

V gene TRBV11-2 combines with J gene TRBJ1-2; D call uncertain. From germline, CDR1 is SGHAT and CDR2 FQNNGV. The CDR3 consists of 15 residues. Trimming removed 5 bases at V and 2 bases at J, with 15 bases between. This CDR3 reads CASSPPLGLNYGYTF. Written as DNA, the CDR3 is TGTGCCAGCAGCCCCCCCTTGGGCCTCAACTATGGCTACACCTTC. Using reference TRBV11-2 and TRBJ1-2 for the parts outside the CDR3, the full variable domain is EAGVAQSPRYKIIEKRQSVAFWCNPISGHATLYWYQQILGQGPKLLIQFQNNGVVDDSQLPKDRFSAERLKGVDSTLKIQPAKLEDSAVYLCASSPPLGLNYGYTFGSGTRLTVV.